Shown below are 27 T cell receptor beta chains from a single sample sequenced in a study of glioma-infiltrating T cells. Amplification of TCR alpha and beta CDR3 regions from RNA used iRepertoire nested multiplex PCR. TCRdb fed the multiplex PCR reads into MiXCR, producing one record per CDR3 protein. The sample records roughly 200,000 distinct CDR3 sequences, more than 35% being singletons. The sample taken for sequencing was glioma tissue, nonneoplastic brain tissue, or PBMCs (not recorded which). All receptors derive from a human donor with low-grade glioma or glioblastoma, undergoing nonglioma brain surgery, or in good health (not recorded which).

Worth noting for this clonotype: This may be a read error: a much more frequent sequence differs by one nucleotide. This chain joins TRBV20-1 and TRBJ1-5; tentatively, D is TRBD1 (5 bases). In germline, CDR1 is DFQATT, CDR2 SNEGSKA (reference sequence). This CDR3 is 18 amino acids long. V lost 0 bases, J lost 1 base, and 19 bases lay in between. Here the CDR3 reads CSARDFRSSGLSNQPQHF. In DNA, the CDR3 is TGCAGTGCTAGAGATTTTAGGTCCTCAGGGCTGAGCAATCAGCCCCAGCATTTT.

In its sample, this clonotype was seen a few times. The rearrangement uses TRBV10-3 and TRBJ2-5; tentatively, D is TRBD2 (6 bases). Germline loops: CDR1 ENHRY, CDR2 SYGVKD. V lost 3 bases to trimming and J lost 5 bases, with 19 bases between them. The CDR3 length is 16 residues. CDR3 DNA: TGTGCCATCAGTGACCCGGTAGTAGGAGGGAGTGAGACCCAGTACTTC. Amino acids: CAISDPVVGGSETQYF.

This clonotype was detected many times. The gene calls are TRBV20-1 and TRBJ2-1, with 7 bases matching TRBD1. The CDR3 runs to 15 residues. With 2 bases clipped from V and 2 bases from J, the junction kept 6 bases outside the gene matches. Looked up from germline, CDR1 is DFQATT and CDR2 is SNEGSKA (reference sequence). CDR3 DNA sequence: TGCAGTGCTAGACCCCGGGACAGTACCTACAATGAGCAGTTCTTC. Protein sequence: CSARPRDSTYNEQFF.

The V gene is TRBV19, the J gene TRBJ2-7; D possibly matches TRBD1 or TRBD2 (7 bases each). The germline V and J ends were trimmed by 1 base and 1 base, with 11 bases remaining between them. The CDR3 runs 15 residues. The germline V gene encodes CDR1 LNHDA and CDR2 SQIVND (reference sequence). Here the CDR3 reads CASSIVRGGSYEQYF. The CDR3 DNA is TGTGCCAGTAGTATAGTCAGGGGGGGATCCTACGAGCAGTACTTC.

This chain connects TRBV5-1 to TRBJ2-5; no clear D. Germline assignment: CDR1 SGHRS and CDR2 YFSETQ. V was shortened by 0 bases and J by 0 bases, with 12 bases between the two germline ends. This CDR3 is 16 amino acids long. The CDR3 sequence: CASSLEDGQYQETQYF. The CDR3 DNA follows: TGCGCCAGCAGCTTGGAGGACGGGCAGTACCAAGAGACCCAGTACTTC.

Many counts were recorded for this clonotype. CDR3 DNA sequence: TGTGCCAGCAGCTTAGCGCCCAGTCTGAAGTTCTTC. Protein: CASSLAPSLKFF. The rearrangement joins TRBV7-9 to TRBJ2-1; no clear D. Germline-derived CDR1 and CDR2 are SEHNR and FQNEAQ (reference sequence). This CDR3 has 12 amino acids. Trimming took 0 bases from V and 14 from J, leaving 11 bases between them. Variable domain in full (rest from reference TRBV7-9 and TRBJ2-1): DTGVSQNPRHKITKRGQNVTFRCDPISEHNRLYWYRQTLGQGPEFLTYFQNEAQLEKSRLLSDRFSAERPKGSFSTLEIQRTEQGDSAMYLCASSLAPSLKFFGPGTRLTVL.

J is TRBJ1-3 and V is TRBV6-1, with TRBD1 as a possible D gene (5 bases). There are 14 residues in the CDR3. CDR1 is MNHNS and CDR2 is SASEGT in the germline V gene. Trimming cost V 8 bases and J 4 bases, with 15 bases left between them. The CDR3 nucleotides are TGTGCCAGCCCATCCAGGGTGACCGGAAACACCATATATTTT. Its protein product is CASPSRVTGNTIYF.

To note about this clonotype: A much larger clone differs from this one at a single base, so this may be a read error. V is TRBV4-2 and J is TRBJ1-1, with D maybe TRBD1 (5 bases). V was clipped by 0 bases and J by 3 bases, with 14 bases between them. Germline V gene sequence: CDR1 LGHNA, CDR2 YNFKEQ. The CDR3 consists of 16 residues. CDR3 residues: CASSQDSGREDTEAFF. Here the CDR3 DNA reads TGTGCCAGCAGCCAAGATTCAGGGAGGGAGGACACTGAAGCTTTCTTT.

Turning to this clonotype: The final CDR3 position lacks the conserved phenylalanine or tryptophan, pointing to a likely read error. The chain links TRBV11-2 to TRBJ1-1; D ambiguous. CDR1 is SGHAT and CDR2 is FQNNGV in the germline V gene. The CDR3 spans 13 residues. The CDR3 DNA reads as TGTGCCAGCAGGGAGGGAATGAACAATGAAGCTTTCCTT. Encoded protein: CASREGMNNEAFL.

The rearrangement joins TRBV14 to TRBJ2-1; unclear D gene. CDR3 length: 15 residues. The ends were cut back, 4 bases at V and 5 bases at J, with 15 bases in the middle. Per germline, CDR1 SGHDN and CDR2 FVKESK. The CDR3, as DNA: TGTGCCAGCAGCCTCACTTCCTTAAACAACAATGAGCAGTTCTTC. Its protein is CASSLTSLNNNEQFF.

As concerns this clonotype: Since a much larger clone is just one base distant, this may be a read error. V and J are TRBV6-2 or TRBV6-3 and TRBJ1-6; D remains ambiguous. CDR1 MNHEY and CDR2 SVGEGT come from the germline V gene. CDR3 length equals 15 residues. The chain's CDR3 is CASSRRGGDNSHLHF. The DNA for the CDR3 is TGTGCCAGCAGCCGACGGGGTGGAGATAATTCACACCTCCACTTT.

The rearrangement joins TRBV5-1 to TRBJ2-7; D uncertain. Germline V CDR1 and CDR2: SGHRS, YFSETQ. The CDR3 extends over 14 amino acids. V was shortened by 0 bases and J by 12 bases, with 19 bases between the two germline ends. In nucleotides, the CDR3 is TGCGCCAGCAGCTTGGCCTCGGCTTTGGTCGTTCCGTACTTC. Translating gives CASSLASALVVPYF. The complete variable domain, with remaining parts taken from reference TRBV5-1 and TRBJ2-7, reads KAGVTQTPRYLIKTRGQQVTLSCSPISGHRSVSWYQQTPGQGLQFLFEYFSETQRNKGNFPGRFSGRQFSNSRSEMNVSTLELGDSALYLCASSLASALVVPYFGPGTRLTVT.

To note about this clonotype: With a much larger clone just one base away, this may be a read error. This chain links TRBV6-1 with TRBJ2-7, with D possibly matching TRBD1 (5 bases). The CDR3 totals 12 residues. Looked up from germline, CDR1 is MNHNS and CDR2 is SASEGT. Trimming stripped 4 bases from V and 5 bases from J, with 9 bases between. The CDR3 DNA reads as TGTGCCAGCAGTGCAAAGGGGAACGAGCAGTACTTC. It specifies CASSAKGNEQYF.

V is TRBV5-8 and J is TRBJ2-1, with 7 positions matching TRBD2. This CDR3 is 14 amino acids long. Germline CDR1 is SGHTS and CDR2 is YDEGEE. With V trimmed by 8 bases and J by 3 bases, 8 bases remained unmatched. Here the CDR3 DNA reads TGTGCCAGTAGAAGCGGGATTCTCTACAATGAGCAGTTCTTC. This encodes CASRSGILYNEQFF.

This clonotype was seen more than once but under ten times. The chain joins TRBV12-3 or TRBV12-4 to TRBJ1-3; the D is unclear. The V end lost 6 bases, the J end lost 1 base, and 7 bases lay between the germline ends. This CDR3 has 13 amino acids. The CDR3 region has the DNA TGTGCCAGCAGCCCCGATTCTGGAAACACCATATATTTT. It is translated as CASSPDSGNTIYF.

This clonotype was seen at least ten times. The chain is built from TRBV15 and TRBJ2-1; D call uncertain. This CDR3 is built from 12 residues. V dropped 2 bases and J dropped 6 bases, with 5 bases sitting between them. Looked up from germline, CDR1 is LNHNV and CDR2 is YYDKDF (reference sequence). CDR3 amino acids: CATSRNSNEQFF. CDR3 in DNA: TGTGCCACCAGCAGAAACAGCAATGAGCAGTTCTTC.

There are a few counts of this clonotype. The chain links TRBV29-1 to TRBJ2-1, with 11 positions matching TRBD2. Trimming took 1 base from V and 4 from J; bases not matched to a gene: 3. The CDR3 totals 15 residues. In germline, CDR1 is SQVTM, CDR2 ANQGSEA. This chain's CDR3 is CSVEVGTSGYNEQFF. The DNA for the CDR3 is TGCAGCGTTGAAGTTGGGACTAGCGGATACAATGAGCAGTTCTTC.

This clonotype was recorded many times. The V and J genes are TRBV28 and TRBJ2-5; perhaps TRBD1 as D (6 bases). Trimming pared 3 bases from V and 5 bases from J, leaving 13 bases between. This CDR3 spans 14 amino acids. Germline values: CDR1 MDHEN, CDR2 SYDVKM. The CDR3 spells CASSLGRGRETQYF. The DNA for the CDR3 is TGTGCCAGCAGTTTGGGCAGGGGTCGGGAGACCCAGTACTTC.

V usage is TRBV12-5 and J usage is TRBJ2-3; no clear D gene. The CDR3 has 13 residues. Germline CDR1 is LGHNT and CDR2 is FRNRAP. Between the trimmed V and J ends, which lost 3 bases and 4 bases, there was a span of 8 bases. CDR3 residues: CASGFLTADTQYF. The CDR3 region has the DNA TGTGCTAGTGGTTTTCTAACTGCAGATACGCAGTATTTT.

This clonotype was seen many times. CDR3 loop: CASSYPGMGIAEAFF. The CDR3 region has the DNA TGTGCCAGCAGTTACCCCGGGATGGGGATCGCTGAAGCTTTCTTT. V is TRBV6-6 and J is TRBJ1-1; D unclear. This CDR3 region has 15 residues. V lost 2 bases and J lost 6, with 16 bases in between. Germline V gene data show CDR1 as MNHNY and CDR2 as SVGAGI (reference sequence).

CDR3 in amino acids: CASSEVWRRDTQYF. The CDR3 DNA follows: TGTGCCAGCAGTGAAGTCTGGCGTAGGGATACGCAGTATTTT. The genes are TRBV2 and TRBJ2-3; D unclear. This CDR3 has 14 residues. Germline V gene data show CDR1 as SNHLY and CDR2 as FYNNEI. The V end was cut by 1 base, the J end by 6 bases, with 11 bases between.

This clonotype was seen a handful of times. The chain couples TRBV20-1 to TRBJ1-1; D is unresolved. The CDR3 is made up of 13 amino acids. CDR1 and CDR2 from the germline V gene are DFQATT and SNEGSKA (reference sequence). Trimming took off 5 bases at V and 3 bases at J, with 13 bases between the two ends. CDR3: CSARVGRYTEAFF. CDR3 bases: TGCAGTGCTCGGGTGGGGAGGTACACTGAAGCTTTCTTT.

On this clonotype: A read error may account for a junction end that differs from germline. V usage is TRBV2 and J usage is TRBJ2-3, with D hard to call. The CDR3 length is 12 residues. The germline gives CDR1 SNHLY, CDR2 FYNNEI. CDR3: CASRREPDRQYF. The CDR3 nucleotides read TGTGCCAGCAGGCGTGAGCCAGATAGGCAGTATTTT.

The chain uses TRBV2 and TRBJ2-3, with D unclear. V dropped 0 bases and J dropped 2 bases, with 12 bases sitting between them. CDR1 and CDR2 (germline): SNHLY, FYNNEI. CDR3 length: 16 residues. The CDR3 loop reads CASSEALGDTTDTQYF. CDR3 DNA sequence: TGTGCCAGCAGTGAAGCGCTGGGCGACACCACAGATACGCAGTATTTT. Together with reference TRBV2 and TRBJ2-3, the CDR3 gives the full variable domain: EPEVTQTPSHQVTQMGQEVILRCVPISNHLYFYWYRQILGQKVEFLVSFYNNEISEKSEIFDDQFSVERPDGSNFTLKIRSTKLEDSAMYFCASSEALGDTTDTQYFGPGTRLTVL.

With regard to this clonotype: Lacking the conserved final phenylalanine or tryptophan, this CDR3 likely reflects a read error. The DNA is left out, because the CDR3 cannot be placed on it with certainty; the CDR3 is given as TCRdb lists it. This rearrangement joins TRBV7-9 to TRBJ2-1; TRBD2 was called by the table and not checked on the DNA. Both ends counted, the CDR3 spans 13 residues. Germline V gene data show CDR1 as SEHNR and CDR2 as FQNEAQ (reference sequence). CDR3 residues: CASSLGPLAGSFH.

This rearrangement joins TRBV12-3 or TRBV12-4 to TRBJ2-1, with TRBD1 matching 7 bases. With 9 bases clipped from V and 4 bases from J, the junction kept 12 bases outside the gene matches. The CDR3 spans 15 residues. The CDR3 DNA reads as TGTGCCAGAAGTCCATCTAGGGACAGTTACAATGAGCAGTTCTTC. It encodes CARSPSRDSYNEQFF.

This clonotype was recorded at least ten times. The chain joins TRBV20-1 to TRBJ1-4; D call uncertain. V dropped 2 bases and J dropped 5 bases, with 12 bases sitting between them. In germline, CDR1 is DFQATT, CDR2 SNEGSKA (reference sequence). The CDR3 is made up of 14 amino acids. CDR3 coding DNA: TGCAGTGCTAGAATCGGCCAGCTGAATGAAAAACTGTTTTTT. It codes for CSARIGQLNEKLFF.